Listed here are 11 T cell receptor beta chains from one sample, sequenced in a study of CXCR3-negative and CXCR3-positive naive CD8 T cells. Study observations and caveats: CXCR3-positive naive cells carried more hydrophobic TRB CDR3s than CXCR3-negative ones.

For these TCRs, the target antigens are not known. Libraries were UMI-labeled 5' RACE TRB cDNA. TCRdb reprocessed the 5' RACE reads and stores each CDR3 protein as one record, lacking DNA. The sample holds around 95,000 distinct CDR3 sequences. Sequencing was performed on naive CXCR3+ CD8+ T cells from blood. Subset: CD45RO-CCR7+CD27+CD95- naive CD8+ T cells expressing CXCR3 (TNR3+). These receptors were obtained from a human donor in good health. Some clones in this sample may be carry-over from other donors' samples.

J is TRBJ1-5 and V is TRBV29-1; the TCRdb call, TRBD1, lacks DNA for checking. The CDR3 has 12 amino acids. Germline loops: CDR1 SQVTM, CDR2 ANQGSEA. CDR3 in amino acids: CSVGQSNQPQHF.

The rearrangement uses TRBV4-3 and TRBJ2-7; TCRdb's D gene call, TRBD1, goes unchecked for lack of DNA. Germline loops: CDR1 LGHNA, CDR2 YSLEER. CDR3 length: 15 amino acids. CDR3 protein: CASSQDTGTGYEQYF.

This chain joins TRBV27 and TRBJ2-3; the D call of TRBD2 rests on TCRdb alone, since no DNA is present to check it. Germline V gene sequence: CDR1 MNHEY, CDR2 SMNVEV (reference sequence). This CDR3 is built from 17 residues. CDR3 protein: CASSLLASGGPTDTQYF.

The chain recombines TRBV6-2 or TRBV6-3 with TRBJ2-2; TCRdb's assignment of TRBD1 cannot be checked, as there is no DNA. Germline assignment: CDR1 MNHEY and CDR2 SVGEGT. This CDR3 spans 17 amino acids. CDR3 sequence reads: CASSYWGSAMNTGELFF.

The chain links TRBV29-1 to TRBJ2-2; TCRdb returns TRBD1, unconfirmable since there is no DNA. The CDR3 sequence is 12 residues long. Germline values: CDR1 SQVTM, CDR2 ANQGSEA. CDR3 loop: CSAMGGPGELFF.

This chain links TRBV7-6 with TRBJ2-3. Germline values: CDR1 SGHVS, CDR2 FNYEAQ. The CDR3 totals 12 residues. The CDR3 loop reads CASSLGVDTQYF.

V gene TRBV10-1 combines with J gene TRBJ2-1. There are 16 residues in the CDR3. Germline V gene lookup returns CDR1 WNHNN and CDR2 SYGVQD (reference sequence). CDR3 in amino acids: CASSESPELPLGEQFF.

V and J are TRBV9 and TRBJ1-2; the D call of TRBD1 rests on TCRdb alone, since no DNA is present to check it. CDR3 length: 14 residues. Germline V lookup: CDR1 SGDLS, CDR2 YYNGEE. The CDR3 reads CASSVTGALDGYTF.

The V gene is TRBV29-1, the J gene TRBJ2-7; TCRdb's D call, TRBD2, is unchecked because there is no DNA. The CDR3 has 11 amino acids. The germline V gene has CDR1 SQVTM and CDR2 ANQGSEA. CDR3 residues: CSVGEGYEQYF.

The chain joins TRBV20-1 to TRBJ1-1. This CDR3 is 15 amino acids long. The germline CDR1 and CDR2 sequences are DFQATT and SNEGSKA (reference sequence). CDR3 sequence: CSAIGHHLMNTEAFF.

The chain employs TRBV27 and TRBJ2-1. The CDR3 runs to 14 residues. Germline V CDR1 and CDR2: MNHEY, SMNVEV (reference sequence). The CDR3 sequence is CASSLWTGYDEQFF.